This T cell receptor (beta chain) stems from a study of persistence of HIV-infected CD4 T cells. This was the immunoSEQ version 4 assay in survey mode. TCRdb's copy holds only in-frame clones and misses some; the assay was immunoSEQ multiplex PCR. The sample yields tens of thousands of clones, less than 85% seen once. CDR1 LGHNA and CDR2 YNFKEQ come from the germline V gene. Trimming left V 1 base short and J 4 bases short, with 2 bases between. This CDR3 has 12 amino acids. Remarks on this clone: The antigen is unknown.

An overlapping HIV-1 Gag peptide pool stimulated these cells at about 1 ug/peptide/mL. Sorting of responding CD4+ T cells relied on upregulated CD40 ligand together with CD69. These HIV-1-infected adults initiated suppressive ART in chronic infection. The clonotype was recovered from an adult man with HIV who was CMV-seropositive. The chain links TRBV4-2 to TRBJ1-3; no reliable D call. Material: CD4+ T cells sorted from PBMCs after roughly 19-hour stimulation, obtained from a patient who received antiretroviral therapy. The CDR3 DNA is TGTGCCAGCAGCCAAGCAGGAAACACCATATATTTT. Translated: CASSQAGNTIYF.